This T cell receptor beta chain was sequenced in a study of blood T cell repertoires in COVID-19. Participant-given clinical history determined each cohort assignment. The CDR3 runs to 15 residues. Germline V CDR1 and CDR2: GTSNPN, SVGIG (reference sequence). V shed 0 bases and J shed 6 bases, with 12 bases lying between them. The data were produced by immunoSEQ multiplex PCR, yet TCRdb's version contains in-frame clones alone and is incomplete. Of fewer than 350,000 clones listed, roughly 88% were seen once; the top ten hold about 2.3%. The rearrangement links TRBV30 to TRBJ1-6; D call uncertain. Sequenced input: PBMCs or T cells enriched from blood (not recorded which). The TCR originated in a woman in her thirties or forties with acute COVID-19. The CDR3: CAWSVGGLSNSPLHF. As DNA, the CDR3 is TGTGCCTGGAGTGTAGGAGGGCTATCTAATTCACCCCTCCACTTT. The full variable domain, in which reference TRBV30 and TRBJ1-6 provide the parts outside the CDR3, is SQTIHQWPATLVQPVGSPLSLECTVEGTSNPNLYWYRQAAGRGLQLLFYSVGIGQISSEVPQNLSASRPQDRQFILSSKKLLLSDSGFYLCAWSVGGLSNSPLHFGNGTRLTVT.